This TCR beta chain appears in the sequencing data of a study of vaccination and CD4 T cells after COVID-19. About the research overall: Post-diagnosis, post-COVID samples were collected after a median approximately three months, ranging 35 to 161.

Treatment in this sample: roughly ten-day PBMC culture with coronavirus spike peptide pools or control peptides (ViraFEST assay). ViraFEST used peptide pools to expand antigen-specific T cells and subsequently sequenced their TCRs. Study-wide points: Convalescent patients' median share of reactive clones seen only post-vaccination was approximately 85%.

Cultured CD4+ T-cell DNA underwent Oncomine TCR Beta short-read sequencing. Cultured CD4+ T cells were the source of extracted genomic DNA. Via MiXCR, TCRdb re-called the PCR reads, giving one row per CDR3 protein. The data show roughly 6,900 distinct CDR3 sequences, roughly 69% seen once. This CDR3 has 16 amino acids. Germline-derived CDR1 and CDR2 are MNHEY and SMNVEV (reference sequence). The V end lost 4 bases, the J end lost 0 bases, and 14 bases lay between the germline ends. With respect to this clonotype: The antigen remains unidentified.

The clonotype was recovered from a human donor who had recovered from COVID-19. Material for sequencing was CD4+ T cells from blood, cultured in vitro. V is TRBV27 and J is TRBJ2-3; maybe TRBD2 (6 bases). DNA for the CDR3: TGTGCCAGCAGTTCGTTAGCGGACTTTAGCACAGATACGCAGTATTTT. It yields the protein CASSSLADFSTDTQYF.